This TCR beta chain was identified in a study of T cells in localized non-small cell lung cancer. TCRdb keeps only in-frame clones here, not all; method: immunoSEQ multiplex PCR. The table lists over 25,000 clones, 92% of them singletons. This CDR3 region has 14 residues. The germline CDR1 and CDR2 sequences are SNHLY and FYNNEI. V was trimmed by 4 bases and J by 9 bases, leaving 16 bases between them. The specimen comprised peripheral blood, sampled before any cancer treatment. This TCR was sampled from a female donor older than 55 with stage I lung adenocarcinoma. V usage is TRBV2 and J usage is TRBJ2-1; possible D gene TRBD1, 5 bases. CDR3 protein: CASSGQGAISEQFF. CDR3 sequence (DNA): TGTGCCAGCAGTGGTCAGGGCGCGATCAGTGAGCAGTTCTTC.